These T cell receptor beta chains were read from a single sample in a study of blood T cell repertoires in COVID-19. Clones were read by immunoSEQ multiplex PCR, and TCRdb kept only the in-frame ones, dropping some. This sample has about 210,000 clones, with under 90% found just once. The sample consisted of peripheral blood. These receptors were collected from a woman older than 75 with COVID-19, enrolled during active disease. Both conserved end residues are part of each CDR3. The D gene is left open where the match is weak. Clone size is not always given. Where it is, it says once, few, many or a class for expanded clones.

TRBD1,NA,TRBJ1-3,TRBV18,CASSPGQGNTIYF,TGTGCCAGCTCACCGGGACAGGGAAACACCATATATTTT
NA,NA,TRBJ2-3,TRBV7-2,CASSPQATDTQYF,TGTGCCAGCAGCCCTCAGGCCACAGATACGCAGTATTTT
TRBD1,NA,TRBJ2-5,TRBV19,CATGGRGQIQETQYF,TGTGCCACAGGGGGAAGGGGACAGATACAAGAGACCCAGTACTTC
TRBD2,NA,TRBJ2-1,TRBV19,CASTWGPGLANEQFF,TGTGCCAGTACATGGGGGCCGGGACTAGCCAATGAGCAGTTCTTC
NA,NA,TRBJ2-5,TRBV3-1/TRBV3-2,CASSQRGGETQYF,TGTGCCAGCAGCCAAAGGGGGGGGGAGACCCAGTACTTC
NA,few,TRBJ2-6,TRBV7-8,CASSPRQVAGANVLTF,TGTGCCAGCAGCCCGAGACAGGTAGCTGGGGCCAACGTCCTGACTTTC
NA,NA,TRBJ2-5,TRBV5-1,CASSLTSQETQYF,TGCGCCAGCAGCCTGACAAGCCAAGAGACCCAGTACTTC
NA,NA,TRBJ2-7,TRBV6-5,CASAPLTGASHEQYF,TGTGCCAGCGCACCTCTGACGGGAGCTTCTCACGAGCAGTACTTC
TRBD1,few,TRBJ2-2,TRBV4-1,CASRGAGGFSNTGELFF,TGCGCCAGCAGAGGGGCAGGGGGCTTCTCGAACACCGGGGAGCTGTTTTTT
NA,once,TRBJ1-2,TRBV12-3/TRBV12-4,CASSPGQTYGYTF,TGTGCCAGCAGTCCCGGACAGACCTATGGCTACACCTTC
TRBD2,NA,TRBJ2-5,TRBV6-6,CASSYSETSGLETQYF,TGTGCCAGCAGTTACTCGGAGACTAGCGGGTTGGAGACCCAGTACTTC
NA,NA,TRBJ1-5,TRBV19,CASSPWADSNQPQHF,TGTGCCAGTAGCCCATGGGCAGATAGCAATCAGCCCCAGCATTTT
TRBD2,NA,TRBJ2-5,TRBV7-3,CASSWTSGAPETQYF,TGTGCCAGCAGCTGGACTAGCGGGGCTCCGGAGACCCAGTACTTC
TRBD1,NA,TRBJ2-1,TRBV5-1,CASSQGDTYNEQFF,TGCGCCAGCAGCCAGGGGGATACCTACAATGAGCAGTTCTTC
TRBD2,NA,TRBJ2-1,TRBV5-1,CASSLDSGMSYNEQFF,TGCGCCAGCAGCTTGGATAGCGGGATGTCCTACAATGAGCAGTTCTTC
NA,few,TRBJ1-5,TRBV27,CASRSSTGSDQPQHF,TGTGCCAGCCGCTCTTCGACAGGCAGCGATCAGCCCCAGCATTTT
NA,NA,TRBJ1-6,TRBV19,CASSVYSGGAPPPLHF,TGTGCCAGTAGTGTCTACTCCGGAGGGGCTCCGCCACCCCTCCACTTT
TRBD1,NA,TRBJ1-5,TRBV5-5,CASSLGTGNQPQHF,TGTGCCAGCAGCTTAGGGACAGGCAATCAGCCCCAGCATTTT
TRBD1,NA,TRBJ2-7,TRBV5-1,CASSLQGDYEQYF,TGCGCCAGCAGCTTGCAGGGGGACTACGAGCAGTACTTC
NA,NA,TRBJ1-5,TRBV12-3/TRBV12-4,CASTQGSGPQHF,TGTGCCAGCACTCAGGGTTCAGGGCCCCAGCATTTT
NA,NA,TRBJ2-5,TRBV6-4,CASLGGQETQYF,TGTGCCAGCCTCGGAGGTCAAGAGACCCAGTACTTC
NA,NA,TRBJ2-4,TRBV7-9,CASSLGASSGVQYF,TGTGCCAGCAGCTTAGGAGCTAGCTCGGGTGTTCAGTACTTC
NA,NA,TRBJ1-4,TRBV19,CASSPVRLNEKLFF,TGTGCCAGTAGCCCGGTCAGGTTGAATGAAAAACTGTTTTTT
NA,NA,TRBJ2-7,TRBV9,CASSGPGGVQDEQYF,TGTGCCAGCAGCGGCCCAGGAGGGGTGCAGGACGAGCAGTACTTC
NA,NA,TRBJ1-4,TRBV28,CASSPGGIEGKLFF,TGTGCCAGCAGCCCGGGGGGTATCGAGGGTAAACTGTTTTTT
NA,NA,TRBJ1-2,TRBV2,CASSESGIFGYTF,TGTGCCAGCAGTGAGTCGGGGATATTCGGCTACACCTTC
NA,NA,TRBJ1-2,TRBV6-5,CATSNGRSYGYTF,TGTGCCACATCCAATGGGAGGTCATATGGCTACACCTTC
NA,NA,TRBJ2-3,TRBV10-3,CALMTGTASTDTQYF,TGTGCCCTGATGACAGGTACTGCTAGCACAGATACGCAGTATTTT
NA,NA,TRBJ1-5,TRBV28,CASSFGGNGNQPQHF,TGTGCCAGCAGTTTTGGGGGGAATGGCAATCAGCCCCAGCATTTT
TRBD1,NA,TRBJ1-1,TRBV3-1/TRBV3-2,CASSQWTGAVGTEAFF,TGTGCCAGCAGCCAATGGACAGGGGCTGTTGGCACTGAAGCTTTCTTT
NA,NA,TRBJ1-5,TRBV2,CASGTGIEQPQHF,TGTGCCAGCGGTACAGGGATTGAGCAGCCCCAGCATTTT
TRBD1,medium-sized,TRBJ1-2,TRBV18,CASSPTPGTDYGYTF,TGTGCCAGCTCACCGACCCCCGGGACAGATTATGGCTACACCTTC